This T cell receptor beta chain is drawn from a study of post-analysis software for immune sequencing data. Across the whole study: Included courses were relapsing-remitting and secondary progressive multiple sclerosis; progressive-relapsing multiple sclerosis was also included.

Only a few counts were recorded for this clonotype. Its specificity is unknown. CDR3 length: 15 amino acids. CDR1 is SGHRS and CDR2 is YFSETQ in the germline V gene. The V gene end was trimmed by 4 bases and the J gene end by 2 bases; junction bases not matched to a gene: 6. Built from TCR beta cDNA, the libraries had unique molecular identifiers in them. TCRdb independently ran MiXCR on the PCR reads; one entry per CDR3 protein. The top ten clones hold 25% to 30% of a sample with 150,000 to 200,000 distinct CDR3 sequences, 35% to 40% of them seen once. Study results and limitations: The study found significantly lower normalized Chao1 diversity in multiple sclerosis patients than in controls. Batch-matched samples strongly co-clustered by F measure. Patients showed TRBV5-6, TRBV5-1 and TRBV20-1 among roughly 5 TRBV segments more frequent than in controls.

V gene TRBV5-1 combines with J gene TRBJ2-7, with 10 bases that match TRBD2. This clonotype was sampled from a girl aged 10-17 years with multiple sclerosis. This sample comprised blood, obtained after autologous hematopoietic stem cell transplantation. CDR3 sequence: CASSPGLAPPYEQYF. In nucleotides, the CDR3 is TGCGCCAGCAGCCCGGGACTAGCGCCCCCCTACGAGCAGTACTTC. Combining the CDR3 with reference TRBV5-1 and TRBJ2-7 gives the whole variable domain KAGVTQTPRYLIKTRGQQVTLSCSPISGHRSVSWYQQTPGQGLQFLFEYFSETQRNKGNFPGRFSGRQFSNSRSEMNVSTLELGDSALYLCASSPGLAPPYEQYFGPGTRLTVT.